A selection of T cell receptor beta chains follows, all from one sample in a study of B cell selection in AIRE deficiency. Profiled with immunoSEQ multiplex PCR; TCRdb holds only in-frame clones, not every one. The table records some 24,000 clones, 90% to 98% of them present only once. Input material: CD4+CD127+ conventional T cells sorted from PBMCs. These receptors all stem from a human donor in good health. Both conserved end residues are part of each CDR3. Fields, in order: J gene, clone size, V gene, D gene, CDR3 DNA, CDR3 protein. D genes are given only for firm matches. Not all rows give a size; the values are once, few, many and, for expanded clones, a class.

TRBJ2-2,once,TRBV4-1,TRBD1,TGCGCCAGCAGCCATCCTCTGGGACAGGGAGGCACCGGGGAGCTGTTTTTT,CASSHPLGQGGTGELFF
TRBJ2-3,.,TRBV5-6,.,TGTGCCAGCTATTCCTTTGCTGGTACGCAGTATTTT,CASYSFAGTQYF
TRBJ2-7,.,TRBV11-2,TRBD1,TGTGCCAGCAGCTCCACGGACAGGGTTTCGTACGAGCAGTACTTC,CASSSTDRVSYEQYF
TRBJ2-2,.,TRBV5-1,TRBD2,TGCGCCAGCAGCTTGGAAGGAAGGAGCGGGAGGGGGACCGGGGAGCTGTTTTTT,CASSLEGRSGRGTGELFF
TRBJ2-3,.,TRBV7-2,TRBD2,TGTGCCAGCAGCTCGCACCCGGGGCTAGCGGGAGCAGCAGATACGCAGTATTTT,CASSSHPGLAGAADTQYF
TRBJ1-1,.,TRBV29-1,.,TGCAGCGTGCGGACACGAATGAACACTGAAGCTTTCTTT,CSVRTRMNTEAFF
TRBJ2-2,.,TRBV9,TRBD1,TGTGCCAGCAGCCCTCGACAGGGGAACACCGGGGAGCTGTTTTTT,CASSPRQGNTGELFF
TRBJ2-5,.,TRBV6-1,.,TGTGCCAGCAGTGAATGGGGGGAGCAGTACTTC,CASSEWGEQYF
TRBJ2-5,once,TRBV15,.,TGTGCCACCAGCAGCCCCTCCGGGACGGACCGTCAAGAGACCCAGTACTTC,CATSSPSGTDRQETQYF
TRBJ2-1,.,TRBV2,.,TGTGCCAGCAGTGAATCGGTAGCGGACGAGCAGTTCTTC,CASSESVADEQFF
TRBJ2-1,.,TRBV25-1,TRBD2,TGTGCCAGCAGTGCTAGCGGGAGGGCCGACAATGAGCAGTTCTTC,CASSASGRADNEQFF
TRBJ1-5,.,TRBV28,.,TGTGCCAGCAGAGCTGACAGTTTTCAGCCCCAGCATTTT,CASRADSFQPQHF
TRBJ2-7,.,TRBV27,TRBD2,TGTGCCAGCAGGGGGACTACTGTGTTGGAGCAGTACTTC,CASRGTTVLEQYF
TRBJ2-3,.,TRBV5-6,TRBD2,TGTGCCAGCAGCGTCGGGACTACCACGGATACGCAGTATTTT,CASSVGTTTDTQYF
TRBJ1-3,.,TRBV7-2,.,TGTGCCAGCAGCCCGGGACCTATCGGTGGAAACACCATATATTTT,CASSPGPIGGNTIYF
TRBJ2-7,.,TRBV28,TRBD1,TGTGCCAGCAGTTCGACATCGGGACAGGACTACGAGCAGTACTTC,CASSSTSGQDYEQYF
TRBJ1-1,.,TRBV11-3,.,TGTGCCAGCAGCTTAGATCCACGGAGTACTGAAGCTTTCTTT,CASSLDPRSTEAFF
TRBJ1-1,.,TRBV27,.,TGTGCCAGCAGTTGGAGCAGGAGGAACACTGAAGCTTTCTTT,CASSWSRRNTEAFF
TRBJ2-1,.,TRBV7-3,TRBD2,TGTGCCAGCAGATCAGCGGGAGAAGGCAATGAGCAGTTCTTC,CASRSAGEGNEQFF
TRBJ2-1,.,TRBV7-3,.,TGTGCCAGCAGCTTAAACAGGGACAATGAGCAGTTCTTC,CASSLNRDNEQFF
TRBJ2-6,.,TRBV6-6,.,TGTGCCAGCAATGAGGCTGGGGCCAACGTCCTGACTTTC,CASNEAGANVLTF
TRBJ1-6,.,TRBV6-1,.,TGTGCCAGCAGTGAAGGTGGGTCACCCCTCCACTTT,CASSEGGSPLHF
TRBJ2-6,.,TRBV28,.,TGTGCCAGCAGTTTATACGGGGCCAACGTCCTGACTTTC,CASSLYGANVLTF
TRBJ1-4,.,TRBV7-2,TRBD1,TGTGCCAGCAGCAAGGGACAGGGGCTTGAAAAACTGTTTTTT,CASSKGQGLEKLFF
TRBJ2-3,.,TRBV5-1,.,TGCGCCAGCAGCTTGGACATCACAACGGGAGATACGCAGTATTTT,CASSLDITTGDTQYF
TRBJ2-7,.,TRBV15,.,TGTGCCACCAGCAGGGAGGCCTATTACGAGCAGTACTTC,CATSREAYYEQYF
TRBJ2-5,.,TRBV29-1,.,TGCAGCGTTGAATGGCGGGAAGAGACCCAGTACTTC,CSVEWREETQYF
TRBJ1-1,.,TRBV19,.,TGTGCCAGTCTACCGGACAGTTACACTGAAGCTTTCTTT,CASLPDSYTEAFF
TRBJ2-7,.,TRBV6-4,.,TGTGCCAGCAGCGACCTCTACGAGCAGTACTTC,CASSDLYEQYF
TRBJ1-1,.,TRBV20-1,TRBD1,TGCAGTGCGGGGGGACAGACTGAAGCTTTCTTT,CSAGGQTEAFF
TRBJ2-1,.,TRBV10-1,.,TGCGCCAGCAGTGATATCCCATCCTACAATGAGCAGTTCTTC,CASSDIPSYNEQFF
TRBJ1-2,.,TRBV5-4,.,TGTGCCAGCAGCTTGGACAGGGAAAAGACTGGCTACACCTTC,CASSLDREKTGYTF
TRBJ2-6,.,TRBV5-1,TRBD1,TGCGCCAGCAGCTCATCCGGGACAGCTAAGAACGTCCTGACTTTC,CASSSSGTAKNVLTF
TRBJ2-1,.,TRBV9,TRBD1,TGTGCCAGCAGCGCAGAGACAGGGGATTTCTACAATGAGCAGTTCTTC,CASSAETGDFYNEQFF
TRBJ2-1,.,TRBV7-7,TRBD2,TGTGCCAGCAGCTTAGGTAGCGGGAGGGTCTCCTACAATGAGCAGTTCTTC,CASSLGSGRVSYNEQFF
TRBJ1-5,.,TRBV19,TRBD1,TGTGCCAGAGGGGAAGGACAGGGGGGATATAGCAATCAGCCCCAGCATTTT,CARGEGQGGYSNQPQHF
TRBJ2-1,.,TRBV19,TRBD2,TGTGCCAGTAGTATAGACGCTAGCGGGAGTAGGAATGAGCAGTTCTTC,CASSIDASGSRNEQFF
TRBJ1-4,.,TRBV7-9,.,TGTGCCAGCAGCTTATACGGAACTAATGAAAAACTGTTTTTT,CASSLYGTNEKLFF
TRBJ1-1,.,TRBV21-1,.,TGTGCCAGCAGCAAAGAGGTGGGACAGCACGACGCTTTCTTT,CASSKEVGQHDAFF
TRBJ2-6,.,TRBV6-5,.,TGTGCCAGCAGTTTGGGTTCTCCAACTGGGGCCAACGTCCTGACTTTC,CASSLGSPTGANVLTF
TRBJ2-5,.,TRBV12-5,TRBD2,TGTGCTAGTGGCGGGACTAGCGGGAGGAGGGGTCAAGAGACCCAGTACTTC,CASGGTSGRRGQETQYF
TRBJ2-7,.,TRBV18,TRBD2,TGTGCCAGCTCACCCGGGGGGGTGGCATACGAGCAGTACTTC,CASSPGGVAYEQYF
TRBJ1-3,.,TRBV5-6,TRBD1,TGTGCCAGCAGCTCGATATCAGAACAGGGGGCTGGAAACACCATATATTTT,CASSSISEQGAGNTIYF